The present entry profiles one T cell receptor (beta chain) with its context. The data were produced by immunoSEQ multiplex PCR, yet TCRdb's version contains in-frame clones alone and is incomplete. This sample has about 320,000 clones, with 85% found just once. The CDR3 sequence is 15 residues long. J was trimmed by 8 bases and V by 3 bases; bases with no gene match: 9. CDR1 is KGHSH and CDR2 is LQKENI in the germline V gene. This sample is drawn from a study of blood T cell repertoires in COVID-19. V usage is TRBV18 and J usage is TRBJ1-4; 7 bases match TRBD1. Sequenced sample: PBMCs or T cells enriched from blood (not recorded which). This receptor was identified in a woman aged 25-40 years who had been exposed to COVID-19. The CDR3 loop is CASSPQGERGEKLFF. CDR3 nucleotide sequence: TGTGCCAGCTCACCTCAGGGGGAACGTGGGGAAAAACTGTTTTTT.